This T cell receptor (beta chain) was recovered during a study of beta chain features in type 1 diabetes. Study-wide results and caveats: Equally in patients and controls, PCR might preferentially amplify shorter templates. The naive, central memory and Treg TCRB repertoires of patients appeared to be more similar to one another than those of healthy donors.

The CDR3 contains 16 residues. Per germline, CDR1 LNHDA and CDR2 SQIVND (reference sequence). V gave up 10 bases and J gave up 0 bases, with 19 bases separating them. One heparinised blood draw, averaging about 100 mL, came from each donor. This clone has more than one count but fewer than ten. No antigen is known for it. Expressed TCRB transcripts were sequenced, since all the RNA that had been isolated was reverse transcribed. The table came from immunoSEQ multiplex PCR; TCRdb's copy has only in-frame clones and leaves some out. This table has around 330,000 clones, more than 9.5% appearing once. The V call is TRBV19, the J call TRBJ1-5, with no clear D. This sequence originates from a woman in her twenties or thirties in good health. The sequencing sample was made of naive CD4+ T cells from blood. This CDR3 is CATEEMGSSSNQPQHF. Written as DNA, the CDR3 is TGTGCCACCGAAGAGATGGGGAGTTCTAGCAATCAGCCCCAGCATTTT.